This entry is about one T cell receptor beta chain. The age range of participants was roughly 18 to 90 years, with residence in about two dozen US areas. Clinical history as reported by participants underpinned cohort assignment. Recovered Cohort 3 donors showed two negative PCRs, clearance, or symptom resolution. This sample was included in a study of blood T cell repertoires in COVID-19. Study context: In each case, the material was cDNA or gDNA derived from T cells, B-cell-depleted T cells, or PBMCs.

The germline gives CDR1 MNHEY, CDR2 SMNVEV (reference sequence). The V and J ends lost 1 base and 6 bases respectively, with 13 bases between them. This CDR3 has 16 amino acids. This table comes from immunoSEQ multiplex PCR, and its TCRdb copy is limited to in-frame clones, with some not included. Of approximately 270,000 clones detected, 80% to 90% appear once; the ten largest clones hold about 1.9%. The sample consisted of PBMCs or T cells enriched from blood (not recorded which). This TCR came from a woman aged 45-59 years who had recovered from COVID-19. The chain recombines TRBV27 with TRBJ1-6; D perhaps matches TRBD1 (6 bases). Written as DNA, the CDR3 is TGTGCCAGCAGTTTATTGGGGGGGCTCGGTAATTCACCCCTCCACTTT. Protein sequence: CASSLLGGLGNSPLHF.